The 12 T cell receptor beta chains reported below all come from one sample, sequenced in a study of blood T cell repertoires in COVID-19 (dated by TCRdb to 2018 to 2021). Library prep was done by the immunoSEQ multiplex PCR assay. Entries here come from immuneACCESS through TCRdb and include only in-frame sequences with V and J called. Some clones fail to appear in such tables; in the studies checked, an unresolved V gene covers under half of the shortfall, and the cause of the remainder is unknown. Within this sample are 300,000 to 450,000 clones, with around 87% of them counted one time only. About 2.5% of the sample is in the top ten clones. Sample: peripheral blood. Receptors originate from a woman aged 55-69 years with COVID-19, enrolled during active disease.

In DNA form, the CDR3 reads TGCAGTGCCTGGACAGGTAATGAGCAGTTCTTC. Translated: CSAWTGNEQFF. The chain has TRBV20-1 and TRBJ2-1, with 7 positions matching TRBD1. The J segment lost 7 bases and the V segment lost 6 bases, leaving 3 bases of the junction unmatched. Germline V gives CDR1 DFQATT, CDR2 SNEGSKA (reference sequence). CDR3 length: 11 amino acids.

This chain links TRBV12-1 with TRBJ1-2. TRBV12-1 is noted as a pseudogene. This CDR3 is built from 13 residues. CDR3 bases: TGTGCCAGCAGCTTTAAGGGAGGGAATGGCTACACCTTC. It specifies CASSFKGGNGYTF.

The chain has TRBV5-1 and TRBJ1-2; 8 nucleotides line up with TRBD1. The CDR3 loop spans 15 amino acids. Germline V gene sequence: CDR1 SGHRS, CDR2 YFSETQ. After removal of 3 bases from V and 8 bases from J, the junction contained 12 bases not matched to a gene. CDR3: CASSYYRDRIQGYTF. Written as DNA, the CDR3 is TGCGCCAGCAGCTACTACCGGGACAGGATTCAAGGCTACACCTTC.

The chain carries TRBV6-6 and TRBJ1-1, with TRBD1 matching 8 bases. Germline lookup yields CDR1 MNHNY and CDR2 SVGAGI (reference sequence). J was trimmed by 1 base and V by 6 bases; bases with no gene match: 4. The CDR3 has 14 amino acids. Here the CDR3 reads CASRRGQGNTEAFF. The CDR3 nucleotides are TGTGCCAGCAGACGAGGACAGGGGAACACTGAAGCTTTCTTT.

The chain is built from TRBV7-3 and TRBJ1-1, with D possibly matching TRBD1 (6 bases). Per germline, CDR1 SGHTA and CDR2 FQGTGA. Trimming left V 5 bases short and J 5 bases short, with 12 bases between. The CDR3 totals 13 residues. CDR3 sequence reads: CASSRQAGTEAFF. The CDR3 coding sequence is TGTGCCAGCAGCAGACAGGCTGGGACTGAAGCTTTCTTT.

This clone was counted between two and nine times. The chain joins TRBV7-9 to TRBJ1-1; 7 nucleotides agree with TRBD1. CDR1 and CDR2 from the germline V gene are SEHNR and FQNEAQ (reference sequence). There are 15 residues in the CDR3. V was pared by 5 bases and J by 6 bases, with 12 bases of the junction left unmatched. The CDR3, as DNA: TGTGCCAGCAGCCAGACAGGGCTGGGGGTAGCTGAAGCTTTCTTT. The encoded protein is CASSQTGLGVAEAFF. Based on the CDR3 plus reference TRBV7-9 and TRBJ1-1, the full variable domain is DTGVSQNPRHKITKRGQNVTFRCDPISEHNRLYWYRQTLGQGPEFLTYFQNEAQLEKSRLLSDRFSAERPKGSFSTLEIQRTEQGDSAMYLCASSQTGLGVAEAFFGQGTRLTVV.

This rearrangement joins TRBV30 to TRBJ2-7; 9 nucleotides align to TRBD1. The CDR3 is made up of 15 amino acids. After removal of 2 bases from V and 2 bases from J, the junction contained 7 bases not matched to a gene. Per germline, CDR1 GTSNPN and CDR2 SVGIG (reference sequence). The chain's CDR3 is CAWSLGQGSAYEQYF. CDR3 DNA sequence: TGTGCCTGGAGTTTAGGACAGGGGAGCGCCTACGAGCAGTACTTC.

J is TRBJ2-2 and V is TRBV19; 8 bases fit TRBD1. CDR1 and CDR2 (germline): LNHDA, SQIVND (reference sequence). Trimming at V came to 6 bases and at J to 9 bases, leaving 12 bases not matched to a gene. The CDR3 consists of 15 residues. CDR3 sequence: CASSAGGAGNWELFF. DNA for the CDR3: TGTGCCAGTAGCGCAGGGGGCGCAGGGAACTGGGAGCTGTTTTTT.

This chain joins TRBV5-8 and TRBJ2-5, with D unresolved. The CDR3 loop spans 14 amino acids. The V gene lost 2 bases and the J gene lost 2 bases, with 10 bases spanning the gap. CDR1 and CDR2 from the germline V gene are SGHTS and YDEGEE. Here the CDR3 reads CASSLGTNQETQYF. CDR3 in DNA: TGTGCCAGCAGCTTAGGTACTAATCAAGAGACCCAGTACTTC.

The chain couples TRBV30 to TRBJ1-5; TRBD1 is a possible D gene (5 bases). CDR1 and CDR2 from the germline V gene are GTSNPN and SVGIG (reference sequence). V was cut by 3 bases and J by 6 bases, with 15 bases left in between. The CDR3 covers 14 residues. CDR3 DNA: TGTGCCTGGAGCCGTGGGGGGTCCAGTCAGCCCCAGCATTTT. It specifies CAWSRGGSSQPQHF.

V usage is TRBV12-3 or TRBV12-4 and J usage is TRBJ1-1; D is ambiguous. The CDR3 is made up of 11 amino acids. The V end was cut by 8 bases, the J end by 2 bases, with 6 bases between. The CDR3 coding sequence is TGTGCCAGCGCCCTAAACACTGAAGCTTTCTTT. It codes for CASALNTEAFF.

The chain is built from TRBV7-3 and TRBJ1-2; D not certain. V shed 2 bases and J shed 2 bases, with 15 bases lying between them. The length of the CDR3 is 16 residues. CDR1 and CDR2 from the germline V gene are SGHTA and FQGTGA. The CDR3 here is CASSLVPGRGNYGYTF. CDR3 nucleotides: TGTGCCAGCAGCTTAGTTCCTGGGCGTGGGAACTATGGCTACACCTTC.